Each of the 11 T cell receptor beta chains below was sequenced from the same sample in a study of cytomegalovirus exposure and HLA in healthy donors. The study ran its PCR with 60 Vbeta and 13 Jbeta primers. This table comes from immunoSEQ multiplex PCR, and its TCRdb copy is limited to in-frame clones, with some not included. Of about 110,000 clones listed, roughly 70% are singletons. The specimen sequenced was PBMCs. These receptors originate from a male donor in good health and CMV-seropositive.

This clone was detected a few times. The rearrangement links TRBV28 to TRBJ1-1; D may be TRBD1 (5 bases). This CDR3 spans 18 amino acids. Germline V gene lookup returns CDR1 MDHEN and CDR2 SYDVKM. The V end lost 2 bases, the J end lost 2 bases, and 21 bases lay between the germline ends. The CDR3 DNA sequence: TGTGCCAGCAGTTTAAGTCGCGTAGGGGCCGGAATAAACACTGAAGCTTTCTTT. Its protein product is CASSLSRVGAGINTEAFF.

The genes are TRBV4-3 and TRBJ1-2; D might be TRBD1 (6 bases). The CDR3 loop spans 14 amino acids. The V end was cut by 0 bases, the J end by 4 bases, with 9 bases between. Germline V lookup: CDR1 LGHNA, CDR2 YSLEER. The CDR3 nucleotides read TGCGCCAGCAGCCAAGATGGGGGCGGCTATGGCTACACCTTC. It encodes CASSQDGGGYGYTF.

The rearrangement joins TRBV19 to TRBJ1-4; D ambiguous. Germline values: CDR1 LNHDA, CDR2 SQIVND (reference sequence). The CDR3 contains 15 residues. V lost 7 bases and J lost 2, with 14 bases in between. CDR3 loop: CASTTLGETNEKLFF. The DNA of the CDR3 is TGTGCCAGTACCACTCTTGGAGAGACTAATGAAAAACTGTTTTTT.

The CDR3 sequence: CASSSQTGAHEQYF. Written as DNA, the CDR3 is TGTGCCAGCAGCTCCCAGACAGGGGCCCACGAGCAGTACTTC. The chain employs TRBV7-2 and TRBJ2-7, with TRBD1 matching over 8 bases. This CDR3 is 14 amino acids long. Germline trimming cut 4 bases from V and 5 bases from J; bases unmatched to any gene: 7. The germline gives CDR1 SGHTA, CDR2 FQGNSA.

CDR3 sequence reads: CAISESIGMLAGTNTGELFF. The CDR3 DNA reads TGTGCCATCAGTGAGTCGATTGGGATGCTAGCGGGCACCAACACCGGGGAGCTGTTTTTT. The genes are TRBV10-3 and TRBJ2-2; 8 bases fit TRBD2. Germline V CDR1 and CDR2: ENHRY, SYGVKD. V shed 0 bases and J 2 bases; nucleotides not matched to a gene: 14. The CDR3 loop spans 20 amino acids.

The chain links TRBV7-8 to TRBJ1-5, with 9 bases fitting TRBD1. Germline V gene sequence: CDR1 SGHVS, CDR2 FQNEAQ. This CDR3 contains 19 residues. Germline trimming cut 2 bases from V and 1 base from J; bases unmatched to any gene: 12. The CDR3 region has the DNA TGTGCCAGCAGCTTAAGGGACAGGGTGGGGTTCGGGAGCAATCAGCCCCAGCATTTT. Amino acid sequence: CASSLRDRVGFGSNQPQHF.

V and J are TRBV28 and TRBJ2-1, with TRBD2 matching 9 bases. The CDR3 consists of 16 residues. The J segment lost 9 bases and the V segment lost 5 bases, leaving 14 bases of the junction unmatched. Germline CDR1 and CDR2: MDHEN and SYDVKM. CDR3 in amino acids: CASSNLRASGKGEQFF. CDR3 sequence (DNA): TGTGCCAGCAGTAACCTACGGGCTAGCGGGAAGGGTGAGCAGTTCTTC.

The chain has TRBV29-1 and TRBJ2-6; tentative D call: TRBD2 (6 bases). Germline values: CDR1 SQVTM, CDR2 ANQGSEA. V was trimmed by 3 bases and J by 4 bases, leaving 16 bases between them. There are 16 residues in the CDR3. The CDR3 coding sequence is TGCAGCGTTGAGCGGGGTGGGGCGAAGGGGGCCAACGTCCTGACTTTC. Translating it yields CSVERGGAKGANVLTF.

The genes are TRBV27 and TRBJ1-1, with 8 bases lining up with TRBD1. CDR3 length: 15 amino acids. From germline, CDR1 is MNHEY and CDR2 SMNVEV (reference sequence). With V trimmed by 5 bases and J by 4 bases, 9 bases remained unmatched. DNA for the CDR3: TGTGCCAGCAGTCCGACGACAGGGGCAGGCACTGAAGCTTTCTTT. Protein: CASSPTTGAGTEAFF.

The table lists this clone with a few counts. A read error may account for a junction end that differs from germline. The gene calls are TRBV7-3 and TRBJ2-3; D not certain. Germline CDR1 is SGHTA and CDR2 is FQGTGA. The CDR3 consists of 15 residues. CDR3 residues: CASSLTPAAYDTQYF. CDR3 DNA sequence: TGTGCCAGCAGCCTAACCCCGGCAGCGTACGATACGCAGTATTTT.

The chain recombines TRBV18 with TRBJ1-1; perhaps TRBD1 as D (6 bases). The CDR3 contains 14 residues. Trimming shortened V by 6 bases and J by 4 bases, and 15 bases separated the two germline ends. Germline CDR1 and CDR2: KGHSH and LQKENI. The CDR3 protein is CASSTQGIGTEAFF. The CDR3 DNA is TGTGCCAGCTCGACTCAGGGGATTGGCACTGAAGCTTTCTTT.